This T cell receptor beta chain was captured by sequencing in a study (dated by TCRdb to about 2022). The paper as a whole reports these results and caveats: According to the authors, more investigation is needed, including longitudinal sampling and evaluation of a control group.

For TCR beta sequencing, genomic DNA was taken from unsorted PBMCs, and those PBMCs had been isolated from peripheral blood. Survey-level sequencing on the immunoSEQ platform was used to profile the TCR beta chain repertoires. The original methods were these. Repertoire diversity was quantified as the inverse Simpson index, and CDR3 amino acid length spectratypes and V-J pairing frequencies were compared. Clonotypes specific to SARS-CoV-2, CMV, influenza A and EBV were annotated by matching TCR beta CDR3 sequences against VDJdb. The table was pulled from immuneACCESS by TCRdb, which kept in-frame rearrangements only. Such tables lose some clones; where checked, under half of the loss comes from unresolved V genes, and the rest has no known cause. That table supplies the V and J calls and clone size; D and trimming were determined from the DNA. For this sample the table gives approximately 53,000 clones, of which more than 85% were detected only once. The top ten clones comprise about 10% of the sample.

The V end gives up 5 bases and the J end 3 bases, leaving 10 bases in the junction not matched to a gene. CDR1 and CDR2, per the germline V gene (reference sequence), are PRHDT and FYEKMQ. Measured from the cysteine to the phenylalanine, the CDR3 is 16 residues long. Left in the record is the CDR3 DNA by itself, 48 bases read in frame from the first base. The count of this clone is one. The antigen this receptor binds is unknown. Per-nucleotide qualities are absent, and no much larger clonotype sits a single base away. The source is a man aged 40-49 years with rheumatoid arthritis. The sequencing sample was made of PBMCs. The sequence is built from TRBV13 and TRBJ2-1; TRBD2 lines up with 7 middle nucleotides. CDR3 protein: CASSPSSGRIYNEQFF. The DNA sequence is given as TGTGCCAGCAGCCCCTCTAGCGGACGGATCTACAATGAGCAGTTCTTC.